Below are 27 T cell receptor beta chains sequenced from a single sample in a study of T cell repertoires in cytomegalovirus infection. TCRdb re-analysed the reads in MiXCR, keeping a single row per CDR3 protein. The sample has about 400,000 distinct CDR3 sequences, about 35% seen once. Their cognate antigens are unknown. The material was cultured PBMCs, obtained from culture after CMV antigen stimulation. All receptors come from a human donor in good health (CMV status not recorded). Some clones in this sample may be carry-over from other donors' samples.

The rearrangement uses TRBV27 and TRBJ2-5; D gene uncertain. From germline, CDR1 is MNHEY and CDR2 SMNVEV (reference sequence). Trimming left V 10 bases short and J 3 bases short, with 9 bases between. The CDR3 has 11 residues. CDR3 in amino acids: CATLTKETQYF. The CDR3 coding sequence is TGTGCCACCCTAACTAAAGAGACCCAGTACTTC.

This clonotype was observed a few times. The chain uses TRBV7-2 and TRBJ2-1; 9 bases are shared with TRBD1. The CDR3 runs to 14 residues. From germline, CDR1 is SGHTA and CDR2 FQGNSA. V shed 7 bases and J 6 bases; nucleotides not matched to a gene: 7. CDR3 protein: CASMPGQGGNEQFF. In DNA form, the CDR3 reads TGTGCCAGCATGCCGGGACAGGGTGGCAATGAGCAGTTCTTC.

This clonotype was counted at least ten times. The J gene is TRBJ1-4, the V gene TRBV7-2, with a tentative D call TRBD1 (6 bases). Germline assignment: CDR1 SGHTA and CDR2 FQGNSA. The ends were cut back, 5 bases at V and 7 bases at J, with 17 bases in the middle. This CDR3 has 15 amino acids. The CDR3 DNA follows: TGTGCCAGCAGCCACCCCGGGGGCTGGGGTGAAAAACTGTTTTTT. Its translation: CASSHPGGWGEKLFF.

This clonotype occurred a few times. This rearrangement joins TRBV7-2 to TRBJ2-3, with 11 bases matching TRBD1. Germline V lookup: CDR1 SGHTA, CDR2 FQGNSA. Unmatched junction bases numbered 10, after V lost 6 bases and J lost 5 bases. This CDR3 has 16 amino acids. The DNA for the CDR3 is TGTGCCAGCAGTGCCACCGGGACAGGGGGTAGAGATACGCAGTATTTT. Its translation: CASSATGTGGRDTQYF.

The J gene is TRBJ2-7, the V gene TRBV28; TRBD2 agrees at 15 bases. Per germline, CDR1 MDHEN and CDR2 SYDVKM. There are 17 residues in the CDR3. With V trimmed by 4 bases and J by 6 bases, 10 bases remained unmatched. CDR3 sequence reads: CASSSGLAGGRVSEQYV. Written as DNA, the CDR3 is TGTGCCAGCAGTTCCGGACTAGCGGGAGGGCGAGTCAGCGAGCAGTACGTC.

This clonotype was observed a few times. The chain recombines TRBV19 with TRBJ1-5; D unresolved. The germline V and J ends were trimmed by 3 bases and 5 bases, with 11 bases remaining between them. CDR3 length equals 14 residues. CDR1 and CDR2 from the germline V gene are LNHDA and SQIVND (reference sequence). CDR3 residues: CASSMGERYQPQHF. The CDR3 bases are TGTGCCAGTAGTATGGGAGAAAGATATCAGCCCCAGCATTTT.

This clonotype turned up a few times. As DNA, the CDR3 is TGTGCCATCAGTGAAGACAGGTCTGAAGCTTTCTTT. As protein: CAISEDRSEAFF. The chain couples TRBV10-3 to TRBJ1-1; a weak D match, TRBD1 (6 bases). CDR3 size: 12 residues. CDR1 ENHRY and CDR2 SYGVKD come from the germline V gene. Trimming stripped 3 bases from V and 6 bases from J, with 8 bases between.

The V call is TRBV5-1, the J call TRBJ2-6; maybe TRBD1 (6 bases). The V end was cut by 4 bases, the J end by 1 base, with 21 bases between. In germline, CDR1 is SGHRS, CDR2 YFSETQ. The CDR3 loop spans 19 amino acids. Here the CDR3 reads CASSARGGQGQSGANVLTF. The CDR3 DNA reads TGCGCCAGCAGCGCCCGAGGCGGACAAGGACAGTCTGGGGCCAACGTCCTGACTTTC.

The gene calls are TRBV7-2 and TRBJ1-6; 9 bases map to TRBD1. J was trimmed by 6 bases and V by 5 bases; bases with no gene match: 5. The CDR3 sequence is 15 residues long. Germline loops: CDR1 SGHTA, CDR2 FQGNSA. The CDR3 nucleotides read TGTGCCAGCAGCGAACAGGGGGCGGTTAATTCACCCCTCCACTTT. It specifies CASSEQGAVNSPLHF.

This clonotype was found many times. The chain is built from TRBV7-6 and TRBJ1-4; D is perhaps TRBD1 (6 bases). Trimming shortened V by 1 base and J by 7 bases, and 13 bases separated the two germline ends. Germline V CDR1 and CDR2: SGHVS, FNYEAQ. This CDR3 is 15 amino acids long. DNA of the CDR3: TGTGCCAGCAGCTTAGATGGGGGGCGCGGTGAAAAACTGTTTTTT. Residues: CASSLDGGRGEKLFF.

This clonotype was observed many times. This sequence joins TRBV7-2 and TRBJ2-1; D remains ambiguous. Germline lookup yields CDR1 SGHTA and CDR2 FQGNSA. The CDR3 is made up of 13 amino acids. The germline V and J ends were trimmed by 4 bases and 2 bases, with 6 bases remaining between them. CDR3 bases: TGTGCCAGCAGCTCCCAGGCCTACAATGAGCAGTTCTTC. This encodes CASSSQAYNEQFF. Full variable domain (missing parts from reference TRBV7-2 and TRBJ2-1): GAGVSQSPSNKVTEKGKDVELRCDPISGHTALYWYRQSLGQGLEFLIYFQGNSAPDKSGLPSDRFSAERTGGSVSTLTIQRTQQEDSAVYLCASSSQAYNEQFFGPGTRLTVL.

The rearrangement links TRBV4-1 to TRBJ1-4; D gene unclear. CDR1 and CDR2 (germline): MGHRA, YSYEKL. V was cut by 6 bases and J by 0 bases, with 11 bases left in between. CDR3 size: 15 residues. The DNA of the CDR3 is TGCGCCAGCAGGGCGCCGGGAACAACTAATGAAAAACTGTTTTTT. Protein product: CASRAPGTTNEKLFF.

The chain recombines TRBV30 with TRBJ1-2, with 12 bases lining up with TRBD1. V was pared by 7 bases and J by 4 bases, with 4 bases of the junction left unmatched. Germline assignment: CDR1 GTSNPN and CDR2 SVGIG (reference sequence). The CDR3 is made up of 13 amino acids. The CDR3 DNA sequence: TGTGCCTCTGGGACAGGGGGCCCCTATGGCTACACCTTC. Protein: CASGTGGPYGYTF.

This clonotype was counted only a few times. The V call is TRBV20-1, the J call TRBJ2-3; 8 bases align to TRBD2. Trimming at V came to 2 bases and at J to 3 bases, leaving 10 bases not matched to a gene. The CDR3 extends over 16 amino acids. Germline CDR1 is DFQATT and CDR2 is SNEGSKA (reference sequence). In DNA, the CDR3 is TGCAGTGCTAGACCTTTCAGCGGGAGAGGGACAGATACGCAGTATTTT. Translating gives CSARPFSGRGTDTQYF.

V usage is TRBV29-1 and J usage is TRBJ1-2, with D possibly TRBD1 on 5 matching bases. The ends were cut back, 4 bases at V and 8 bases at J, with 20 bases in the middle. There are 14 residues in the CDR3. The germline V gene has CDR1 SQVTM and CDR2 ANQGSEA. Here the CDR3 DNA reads TGCAGCGTTGTGGGCCTGGGGGGTTTCGAGGGCTACACCTTC. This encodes CSVVGLGGFEGYTF.

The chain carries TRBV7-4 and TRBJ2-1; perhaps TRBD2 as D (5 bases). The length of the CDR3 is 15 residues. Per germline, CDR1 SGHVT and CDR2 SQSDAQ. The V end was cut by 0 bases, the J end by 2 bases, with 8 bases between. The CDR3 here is CASSLAAAAYNEQFF. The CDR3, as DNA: TGTGCCAGCAGCTTAGCGGCAGCGGCCTACAATGAGCAGTTCTTC. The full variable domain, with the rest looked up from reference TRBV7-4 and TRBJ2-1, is GAGVSQSPRYKVAKRGRDVALRCDSISGHVTLYWYRQTLGQGSEVLTYSQSDAQRDKSGRPSGRFSAERPERSVSTLKIQRTEQGDSAVYLCASSLAAAAYNEQFFGPGTRLTVL.

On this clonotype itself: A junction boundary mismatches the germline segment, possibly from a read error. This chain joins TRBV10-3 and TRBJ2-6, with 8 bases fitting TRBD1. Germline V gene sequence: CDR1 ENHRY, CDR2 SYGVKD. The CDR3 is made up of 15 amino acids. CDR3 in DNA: TGTGCCATCGGGGACAGGTTATCTGGGGCCAACGCCCTGACTTTC. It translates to CAIGDRLSGANALTF.

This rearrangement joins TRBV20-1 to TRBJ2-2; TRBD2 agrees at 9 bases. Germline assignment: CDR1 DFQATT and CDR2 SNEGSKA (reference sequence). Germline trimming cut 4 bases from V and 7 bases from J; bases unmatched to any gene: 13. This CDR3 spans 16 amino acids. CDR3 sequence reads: CSATTIAGVIYGELFF. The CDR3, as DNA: TGCAGTGCTACCACTATAGCGGGAGTGATATACGGGGAGCTGTTTTTT.

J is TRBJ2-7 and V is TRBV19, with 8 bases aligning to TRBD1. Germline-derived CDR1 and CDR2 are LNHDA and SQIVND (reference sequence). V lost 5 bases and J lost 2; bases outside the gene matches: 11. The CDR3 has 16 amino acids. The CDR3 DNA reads TGTGCCAGTAGTTCCCCTGGACAGGGAGGTGCCTACGAGCAGTACTTC. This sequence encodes CASSSPGQGGAYEQYF.

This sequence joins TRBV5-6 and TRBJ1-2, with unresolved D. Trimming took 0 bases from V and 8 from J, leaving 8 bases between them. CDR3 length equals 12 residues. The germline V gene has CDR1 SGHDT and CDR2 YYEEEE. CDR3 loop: CASSLAAYGYTF. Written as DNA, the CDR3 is TGTGCCAGCAGCTTGGCAGCTTACGGCTACACCTTC.

This CDR3 is CASSIGMGQSSYNEQFF. The DNA of the CDR3 is TGTGCCAGTAGTATAGGGATGGGACAGAGCTCCTACAATGAGCAGTTCTTC. J is TRBJ2-1 and V is TRBV19; 7 bases agree with TRBD1. The CDR3 is 17 amino acids. Trimming took 1 base from V and 0 from J; bases not matched to a gene: 6. CDR1 and CDR2 (germline): LNHDA, SQIVND (reference sequence).

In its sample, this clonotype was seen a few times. The CDR3 DNA reads TGTGCCAGCAGTGAAGGGGTTGTAGCGGGAGGGCCCTATGAGCAGTTCTTC. This codes for CASSEGVVAGGPYEQFF. The chain joins TRBV2 to TRBJ2-1; 11 bases line up with TRBD2. The CDR3 runs to 17 residues. The V gene's germline CDR1 is SNHLY and CDR2 FYNNEI. The trim removed 1 base at V and 8 bases at J, leaving 10 bases unmatched.

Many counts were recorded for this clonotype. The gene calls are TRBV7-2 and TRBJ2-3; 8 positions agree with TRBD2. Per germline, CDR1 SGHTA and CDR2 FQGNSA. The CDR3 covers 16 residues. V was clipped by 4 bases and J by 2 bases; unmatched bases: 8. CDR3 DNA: TGTGCCAGCAGCTCCCCGCCGGGAGGGAACACAGATACGCAGTATTTT. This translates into CASSSPPGGNTDTQYF.

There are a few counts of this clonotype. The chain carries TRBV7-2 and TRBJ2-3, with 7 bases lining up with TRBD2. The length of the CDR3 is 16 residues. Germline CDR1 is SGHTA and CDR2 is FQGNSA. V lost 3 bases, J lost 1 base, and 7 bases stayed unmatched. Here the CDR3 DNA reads TGTGCCAGCAGCTTCGAAAGCGGGATTCGCACAGATACGCAGTATTTT. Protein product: CASSFESGIRTDTQYF.

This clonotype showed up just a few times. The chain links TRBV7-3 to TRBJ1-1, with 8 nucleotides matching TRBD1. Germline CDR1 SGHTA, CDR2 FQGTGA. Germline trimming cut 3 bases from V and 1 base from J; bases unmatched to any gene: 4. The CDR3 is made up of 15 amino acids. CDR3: CASSFSGTGNTEAFF. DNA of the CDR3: TGTGCCAGCAGCTTCTCAGGGACAGGGAACACTGAAGCTTTCTTT. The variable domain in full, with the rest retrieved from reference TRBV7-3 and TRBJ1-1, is GAGVSQTPSNKVTEKGKYVELRCDPISGHTALYWYRQSLGQGPEFLIYFQGTGAADDSGLPNDRFFAVRPEGSVSTLKIQRTERGDSAVYLCASSFSGTGNTEAFFGQGTRLTVV.

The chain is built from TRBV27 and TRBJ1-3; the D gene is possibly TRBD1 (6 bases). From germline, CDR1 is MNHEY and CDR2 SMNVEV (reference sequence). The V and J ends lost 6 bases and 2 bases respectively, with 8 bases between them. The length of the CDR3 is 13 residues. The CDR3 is CASRGGPGNTIYF. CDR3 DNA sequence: TGTGCCAGCAGGGGGGGGCCTGGAAACACCATATATTTT.

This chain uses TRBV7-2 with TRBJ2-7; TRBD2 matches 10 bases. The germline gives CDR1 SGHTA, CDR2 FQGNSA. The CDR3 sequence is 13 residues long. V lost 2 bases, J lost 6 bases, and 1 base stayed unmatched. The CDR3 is CASSLIAGGEQYV. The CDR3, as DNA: TGTGCCAGCAGCTTAATAGCGGGAGGCGAGCAGTACGTC.